Listed below are T cell receptor beta chains from one sample, sequenced in a study of CD8+CD57+ T cells in acquired aplastic anemia. TCRdb re-called the reads through MiXCR, storing one row per CDR3 protein. The sample lists under 200,000 distinct CDR3 sequences; around half were seen once. The sample consisted of sorted CD4+, CD8+, or CD8+CD57+ T cells (not recorded which) from PBMCs. The receptors were sampled from a human donor with aplastic anemia. Each CDR3 is given with its conserved first and last residue.

v_call | cdr3_aa
TRBV11-1 | CASSSRTGLAADTQYF
TRBV7-9 | CASSLTEGGYTF
TRBV6-1 | CASRAGVGETQYF
TRBV7-2 | CASSFGEYEQYF
TRBV24-1 | CATSASGSYEQYF
TRBV9 | CASSVAGDTNYGYTF
TRBV6-2/TRBV6-3 | CASSSGQGRYGYTF
TRBV6-5 | CASSYVAGSTEAFF
TRBV5-4 | CASSLARTGNRAEGYTF
TRBV2 | CASSGGWGREPQHF
TRBV11-2 | CASSLIGNSNQPQHF
TRBV20-1 | CSANSLRIGTDTQYF
TRBV7-2 | CASSPGEVTDTQYF
TRBV6-1 | CASSERGQYDTIYF
TRBV28 | CASSPDTHSGNTIYF
TRBV20-1 | CSASMGLATDTQYF
TRBV6-5 | CASSYSLGYEQYF